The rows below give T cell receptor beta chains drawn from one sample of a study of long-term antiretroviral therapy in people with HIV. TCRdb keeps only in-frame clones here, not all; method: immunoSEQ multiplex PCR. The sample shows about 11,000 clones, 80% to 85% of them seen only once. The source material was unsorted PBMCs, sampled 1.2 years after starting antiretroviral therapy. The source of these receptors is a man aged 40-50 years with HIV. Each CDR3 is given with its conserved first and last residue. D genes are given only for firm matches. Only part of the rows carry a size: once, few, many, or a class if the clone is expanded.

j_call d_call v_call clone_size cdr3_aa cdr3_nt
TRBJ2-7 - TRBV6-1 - CASSPTGPYEQYF TGTGCCAGCAGCCCAACGGGCCCCTACGAGCAGTACTTC
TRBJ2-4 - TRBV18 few CASSTGGENIQYF TGTGCCAGCTCAACAGGAGGGGAAAACATTCAGTACTTC
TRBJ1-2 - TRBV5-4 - CASSLLQGGYGYTF TGTGCCAGCAGCTTATTACAGGGTGGCTATGGCTACACCTTC
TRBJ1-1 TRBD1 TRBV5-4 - CASSSPTGVNTEAFF TGTGCCAGCAGCTCTCCGACAGGGGTGAACACTGAAGCTTTCTTT
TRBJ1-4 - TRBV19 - CASRFGATNEKLFF TGTGCCAGTAGGTTCGGTGCAACTAATGAAAAACTGTTTTTT
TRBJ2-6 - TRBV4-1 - CASSQGGSASGANVLTF TGCGCCAGCAGCCAAGGGGGGAGCGCTTCTGGGGCCAACGTCCTGACTTTC
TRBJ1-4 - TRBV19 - CASSFQTTNEKLFF TGTGCCAGTAGTTTCCAGACAACTAATGAAAAACTGTTTTTT
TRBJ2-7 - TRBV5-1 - CASSSDSYEQYF TGCGCCAGCAGCTCAGACAGCTACGAGCAGTACTTC
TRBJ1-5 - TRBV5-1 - CASKGGSVLSSNQPQHF TGCGCCAGCAAGGGTGGGTCGGTCCTTTCGAGCAATCAGCCCCAGCATTTT
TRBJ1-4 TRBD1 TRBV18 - CASSPPGQGTEKLFF TGTGCCAGCTCACCACCGGGACAGGGGACTGAAAAACTGTTTTTT
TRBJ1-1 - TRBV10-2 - CASSEQGNTEAFF TGCGCCAGCAGTGAGCAGGGGAACACTGAAGCTTTCTTT
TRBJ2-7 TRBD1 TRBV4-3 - CASSQGTGISYEQYF TGCGCCAGCAGCCAAGGGACAGGGATATCATACGAGCAGTACTTC
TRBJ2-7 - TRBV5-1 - CASSLGSTYEQYF TGCGCCAGCAGCTTGGGGTCTACCTACGAGCAGTACTTC
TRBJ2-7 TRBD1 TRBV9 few CASSVGGTVYYEQYF TGTGCCAGCAGCGTAGGAGGGACAGTGTACTACGAGCAGTACTTC
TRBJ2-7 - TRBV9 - CASSPSSSSYEQYF TGTGCCAGCAGCCCGTCGTCCTCCTCCTACGAGCAGTACTTC